The clone carrying this T cell receptor beta chain occurred once. Per germline, CDR1 MGHRA and CDR2 YSYEKL. This CDR3 comprises 15 residues. V lost 1 base to trimming and J lost 1 base, with 10 bases between them. This sample was included in a study of shared clonotypes between healthy human individuals. Generated by immunoSEQ multiplex PCR, the TCRdb table keeps only in-frame clones and is missing some. The sample comprises about 1.1 million clones, approximately 80% of which are singletons, and about 0.52% rests with the top ten. The clonotype comes from a man younger than 35 in good health. Some clones in this sample may be carry-over from other donors' samples. J is TRBJ2-5 and V is TRBV4-1; D unclear. Sequencing was done on a sample of memory CD4+ T cells from PBMCs. Noted subset: CD45RA-negative fraction. CDR3 region: CASSQGQAVQETQYF. CDR3 nucleotides: TGCGCCAGCAGCCAAGGTCAGGCAGTCCAAGAGACCCAGTACTTC.